The next 6 T cell receptor beta chains were all read from a single sample in a study of CD8 T cell repertoires and HIV-1 epitope variants. No antigen is known for these receptors. Clones were sequenced by immunoSEQ multiplex PCR, and TCRdb holds only the in-frame ones, with some missing. The sample yields approximately 4,600 clones, approximately 70% seen once. The sample was cultured CD8+ T cells derived from PBMCs. Source of these receptors: a male donor with HIV.

The rearrangement joins TRBV19 to TRBJ1-2; 7 positions agree with TRBD1. J lost 4 bases, V lost 6 bases, and 5 bases had no gene match. Germline values: CDR1 LNHDA, CDR2 SQIVND (reference sequence). The CDR3 is made up of 13 amino acids. CDR3 sequence: CASSPTGIYGYTF. The CDR3 bases are TGTGCCAGTAGCCCGACAGGGATCTATGGCTACACCTTC.

This chain uses TRBV19 with TRBJ2-7; TRBD2 aligns across 10 bases. V shed 5 bases, J shed 3 bases, and the junction held 4 bases outside the gene matches. CDR3 length equals 14 residues. Per germline, CDR1 LNHDA and CDR2 SQIVND (reference sequence). In DNA form, the CDR3 reads TGTGCCAGTAGTGGACTAGCGGAAAGCTACGAGCAGTACTTC. Translated: CASSGLAESYEQYF.

The gene calls are TRBV19 and TRBJ1-6; TRBD1 agrees at 7 bases. J was trimmed by 5 bases and V by 5 bases; bases with no gene match: 3. Germline lookup yields CDR1 LNHDA and CDR2 SQIVND (reference sequence). This CDR3 is 14 amino acids long. The CDR3 sequence: CASSGTADNSPLHF. The DNA of the CDR3 is TGTGCCAGTAGTGGGACAGCAGATAATTCACCCCTCCACTTT.

V is TRBV7-9 and J is TRBJ2-2; D remains ambiguous. The CDR3 has 15 amino acids. V gave up 2 bases and J gave up 2 bases, with 9 bases separating them. Germline loops: CDR1 SEHNR, CDR2 FQNEAQ (reference sequence). CDR3 amino acids: CASSLTDFNTGELFF. The DNA of the CDR3 is TGTGCCAGCAGCTTAACAGATTTCAACACCGGGGAGCTGTTTTTT.

The chain has TRBV7-9 and TRBJ2-7; 7 bases are shared with TRBD1. V dropped 3 bases and J dropped 3; count of bases not matched to a gene: 8. The CDR3 extends over 15 amino acids. The germline V gene encodes CDR1 SEHNR and CDR2 FQNEAQ (reference sequence). The CDR3 DNA sequence: TGTGCCAGCAGCTTGACAGGGTCCCCCGGCTACGAGCAGTACTTC. This codes for CASSLTGSPGYEQYF.

In this sample, this clone turned up once. The J gene is TRBJ2-5, the V gene TRBV5-5, with D possibly TRBD2 on 6 matching bases. The CDR3 runs to 13 residues. The germline CDR1 and CDR2 sequences are SGHKS and YYEKEE (reference sequence). The V gene lost 5 bases and the J gene lost 5 bases, with 13 bases spanning the gap. The DNA of the CDR3 is TGTGCCAGCAGTTTTGGACTACAGGAGACCCAGTACTTC. Encoded protein: CASSFGLQETQYF.